This record concerns one T cell receptor beta chain sequence. These data come from a study of cytomegalovirus exposure and HLA in healthy donors. Amplification used 60 Vbeta primers and 13 Jbeta primers. TCRdb's copy holds only in-frame clones and misses some; the assay was immunoSEQ multiplex PCR. In total, the table holds 200,000 or so clones. The CDR3 is 13 residues long. Trimming removed 6 bases from V and 7 bases from J; junction bases left unmatched: 5. Germline CDR1 is MNHEY and CDR2 is SMNVEV (reference sequence). The TCR sequence derives from a boy aged 5 to 17 in good health and CMV-seronegative. Material for sequencing was PBMCs. V and J are TRBV27 and TRBJ1-5, with 8 bases aligning to TRBD1. The CDR3 protein is CASSPDRAQPQHF. The CDR3 DNA reads TGTGCCAGCAGCCCGGACAGGGCCCAGCCCCAGCATTTT.